This TCR beta chain appears in the sequencing data of a study of CD8 T cells in ankylosing spondylitis (dated by TCRdb to about 2017). Some background on the complete study: T cell receptor beta repertoires were profiled in healthy donors and ankylosing spondylitis patients so that disease-linked TCR variants could be found. The whole study cohort included 108 healthy donors and around 24 ankylosing spondylitis patients. Peripheral blood was sampled, and synovial fluid was additionally collected from ankylosing spondylitis patients. Findings and caveats that apply to the study as a whole: The disease-linked clones were reported to be significantly enriched in matched synovial fluid samples from ankylosing spondylitis patients. Blood from ankylosing spondylitis patients appeared to be characterized by a TCR beta motif made up of seven or eight highly homologous amino acid variants. In peripheral blood, the disease-linked clones were found at relatively low frequencies and had a CD8+ phenotype. Some motif variants were previously reported in synovial fluid and blood of reactive arthritis patients, suggesting common disease-initiation mechanisms.

Sequencing took place on an Illumina HiSeq 2500. Quantitative 5'-RACE with molecular barcodes was used to prepare TCR beta libraries. In the authors' own workflow: A new computational method based on a probabilistic model of VDJ rearrangement was used to identify disease-linked TCR variants. Through fastp at Q25 and MiXCR, TCRdb rebuilt clones from the public reads, retaining in-frame beta chains. Rows merge per CDR3 protein into single entries with the most common DNA and genes. None of the V and J calls come from the authors' own analysis; TCRdb made them. In all, the sample holds some 840,000 distinct CDR3 sequences, and 12% of those were seen once. About 0.5% of the sample is held by the ten biggest clonotypes. Including the terminal cysteine and phenylalanine, the CDR3 comprises 17 residues. Just CDR3 DNA is preserved here, 51 bases in frame from base 1. CDR1 and CDR2 are drawn from the germline V gene: LGHNT, FRNRAP. Trimming removed 4 bases from V and 5 bases from J, leaving 23 bases between the germline ends.

This clonotype has just a few counts. Its binding antigen is unknown. Base qualities are not at hand, and no much larger clone is one base apart. The sequencing input was blood, either unsorted or a sorted T cell fraction (not recorded which). Here the chain combines TRBV12-5 and TRBJ2-5, with the D call perhaps TRBD1 or TRBD2, as 5 bases match in each case. This clonotype was sampled from a male donor with ankylosing spondylitis. The nucleotide sequence reads TGTGCTAGTGGTTACCTCCGGGACGGCGAGATGTTGGAGACCCAGTACTTC. Translation gives CASGYLRDGEMLETQYF. Full variable domain (CDR3 extended with the reference TRBV12-5 and TRBJ2-5 proteins): DARVTQTPRHKVTEMGQEVTMRCQPILGHNTVFWYRQTMMQGLELLAYFRNRAPLDDSGMPKDRFSAEMPDATLATLKIQPSEPRDSAVYFCASGYLRDGEMLETQYFGPGTRLLVL.